A selection of T cell receptor beta chains follows, all from one sample in a study of Ad26.COV2.S vaccination and SARS-CoV-2 variants. Clones were sequenced by immunoSEQ multiplex PCR, and TCRdb holds only the in-frame ones, with some missing. The table shows some 640,000 clones, with 89% occurring only once. Sequences were derived from peripheral blood, sampled in a trial of Ad26.COV2.S vaccine versus placebo. Source of these receptors: a person between 18 and 60 years old who received the Ad26.COV2.S COVID-19 vaccine or a placebo. The CDR3 runs from the conserved cysteine through the conserved F or W. The D gene is left open where the match is weak. A row's size may be missing; if present it is once, few, many or a size class.

d_gene	abundance	v_gene	j_gene	CDR3nt	CDR3aa
NA	NA	TRBV6-6	TRBJ2-1	TGTGCCAGCAACAAAGTTCCGGGCAGGGAATACAATGAGCAGTTCTTC	CASNKVPGREYNEQFF
NA	NA	TRBV19	TRBJ1-2	TGTGCCAGTAGACTCACCTCGGGCCCATATGGCTACACCTTC	CASRLTSGPYGYTF
NA	NA	TRBV2	TRBJ1-2	TGTGCCAGCGCCCCTTGGGAATCGGGTAACTATGGCTACACCTTC	CASAPWESGNYGYTF
TRBD1	once	TRBV10-1	TRBJ2-4	TGCGCCAGCACCGGACAGGAGAAAAACATTCAGTACTTC	CASTGQEKNIQYF
TRBD1	NA	TRBV6-2/TRBV6-3	TRBJ2-1	TGTGCCAGCAGTCATGACAGGGTTGAGCAGTTCTTC	CASSHDRVEQFF
NA	NA	TRBV5-1	TRBJ2-1	TGCGCCAGCAGCTTGGGAACTAGTTTTTCCTACAATGAGCAGTTCTTC	CASSLGTSFSYNEQFF
NA	NA	TRBV12-3/TRBV12-4	TRBJ2-3	TGTGCCAGCAGTTCGGGCCACGGAGGTACGCAGTATTTT	CASSSGHGGTQYF
TRBD2	NA	TRBV19	TRBJ2-5	TGTGCCAGCGCGGGACTAGCCCAAGAGACCCAGTACTTC	CASAGLAQETQYF
NA	NA	TRBV27	TRBJ1-1	TGTGCCAGCTCAGACTTCTTCATGAACACTGAAGCTTTCTTT	CASSDFFMNTEAFF
NA	few	TRBV5-1	TRBJ2-7	TGCGCCAGCAGCTTTGAGGAGCCTAGCTACGAGCAGTACTTC	CASSFEEPSYEQYF
NA	NA	TRBV9	TRBJ1-4	TGTGCCAGCAGCGTAGGGGGACTAGGAAAACTGTTTTTT	CASSVGGLGKLFF
NA	NA	TRBV6-2/TRBV6-3	TRBJ2-2	TGTGCCAGCAGTTACATAGAGAAGAACACCGGGGAGCTGTTTTTT	CASSYIEKNTGELFF
NA	NA	TRBV7-9	TRBJ2-7	TGTGCCAGCAGCCAGACGGAAGGGCAGTACTTC	CASSQTEGQYF
NA	NA	TRBV3-1/TRBV3-2	TRBJ1-2	TGTGCCAGCAGCTCTCACCCTTATGGCTACACCTTC	CASSSHPYGYTF
NA	NA	TRBV3-1/TRBV3-2	TRBJ2-1	TGTGCCAGCAGTCGTGTCACTAGCTCGGATGAGCAGTTCTTC	CASSRVTSSDEQFF
TRBD1	NA	TRBV30	TRBJ2-2	TGTGCCTGGGGGACAGGGGGCGCGGTCGGGGAGCTGTTTTTT	CAWGTGGAVGELFF
NA	NA	TRBV19	TRBJ2-7	TGTGCCAGTAGTATATCGGGAACAGGATCCTACGAGCAGTACTTC	CASSISGTGSYEQYF
TRBD1	NA	TRBV7-3	TRBJ2-3	TGTGCCAGCAGCTTCGGACAGGGGGCAGATACGCAGTATTTT	CASSFGQGADTQYF
NA	NA	TRBV7-2	TRBJ2-5	TGTGCCAGCAGCCATACACCTAGCGTAGAGACCCAGTACTTC	CASSHTPSVETQYF
TRBD2	NA	TRBV5-1	TRBJ2-3	TGCGCCAGCAGCCCTAGCGGGAGCCCCTCAGATACGCAGTATTTT	CASSPSGSPSDTQYF
NA	NA	TRBV9	TRBJ1-6	TGTGCCAGCAGCGTAGGATTCGTTAATTCACCCCTCCACTTT	CASSVGFVNSPLHF
TRBD2	NA	TRBV19	TRBJ2-5	TGTGCCACGGGACTAGCGGGAGTCAGTGAGACCCAGTACTTC	CATGLAGVSETQYF
TRBD1	NA	TRBV7-2	TRBJ2-2	TGTGCCAGCAGCTTAGGGGGACAGAGTAACACCGGGGAGCTGTTTTTT	CASSLGGQSNTGELFF
NA	NA	TRBV24-1	TRBJ1-4	TGTGCCACCAGTGATCCGCAGGGCCCAAATGAAAAACTGTTTTTT	CATSDPQGPNEKLFF
NA	NA	TRBV12-3/TRBV12-4	TRBJ1-5	TGTGCCAGCAGTTTCAGAAATCAGCCCCAGCATTTT	CASSFRNQPQHF
NA	few	TRBV19	TRBJ1-3	TGTGCCAGTAGTGTACAGGGAGCTGGAAACACCATATATTTT	CASSVQGAGNTIYF
NA	NA	TRBV27	TRBJ1-2	TGTGCCAGCAGTTTCGGACAGAACTATGGCTACACCTTC	CASSFGQNYGYTF
TRBD2	NA	TRBV19	TRBJ2-1	TGTGCCAGTAGCCTAGCGGGAGACTTTTACAATGAGCAGTTCTTC	CASSLAGDFYNEQFF
NA	once	TRBV18	TRBJ1-5	TGTGCCAGCTCACCAGGAGGCACTCAGCCCCAGCATTTT	CASSPGGTQPQHF
TRBD1	NA	TRBV7-8	TRBJ1-1	TGTGCCAGCAGCCCACAGGGGGCTGGCACTGAAGCTTTCTTT	CASSPQGAGTEAFF
NA	NA	TRBV6-4	TRBJ2-3	TGTGCCAGCAGTGATGAACTAGGGCGGACGCAGTATTTT	CASSDELGRTQYF
NA	NA	TRBV6-5	TRBJ1-5	TGTGCCAGCAAACCCTCTAATAGCAATCAGCCCCAGCATTTT	CASKPSNSNQPQHF
NA	NA	TRBV6-9	TRBJ2-4	TGTGCCAGCAGTTATTCCGGACCGATAGCCAGAAACATTCAGTACTTC	CASSYSGPIARNIQYF
NA	once	TRBV12-3/TRBV12-4	TRBJ1-1	TGTGCCAGCAGTCCCGATGCAAACACTGAAGCTTTCTTT	CASSPDANTEAFF
NA	NA	TRBV3-1/TRBV3-2	TRBJ2-3	TGTGCCAGCAGCCAAGCTTCGATCACAGATACGCAGTATTTT	CASSQASITDTQYF
NA	NA	TRBV27	TRBJ1-4	TGTGCCAGCAGTCCGAGACAGACAGCTAATGAAAAACTGTTTTTT	CASSPRQTANEKLFF
NA	NA	TRBV18	TRBJ1-4	TGTGCCAGCTCACCAACAGGAACTAATGAAAAACTGTTTTTT	CASSPTGTNEKLFF
NA	NA	TRBV24-1	TRBJ2-3	TGTGCCACCAGTGATTTTGGCGGGATGAGCACAGATACGCAGTATTTT	CATSDFGGMSTDTQYF
NA	NA	TRBV5-4	TRBJ1-2	TGTGCCAGCAGCTTTTGGATCGGGGACTATGGCTACACCTTC	CASSFWIGDYGYTF
NA	NA	TRBV15	TRBJ2-7	TGTGCCACCAGCAGAGGGGCCGGATACGAGCAGTACTTC	CATSRGAGYEQYF
TRBD2	NA	TRBV6-5	TRBJ2-5	TGTGCCAGCTCCCGGGGGGTAGCGGGAAGGGAGACCCAGTACTTC	CASSRGVAGRETQYF
TRBD1	NA	TRBV19	TRBJ1-1	TGTGCCAGTAGTCCCCAGGGGGCCACTGAAGCTTTCTTT	CASSPQGATEAFF
TRBD1	NA	TRBV5-6	TRBJ1-4	TGTGCCAGCAGCTCGCTCGGGACAGGGGATGAAAAACTGTTTTTT	CASSSLGTGDEKLFF
TRBD1	NA	TRBV19	TRBJ1-3	TGTGCCAGTAGACGCCACCTGGGACAGGACGGAAGGGGCTCTGGAAACACCATATATTTT	CASRRHLGQDGRGSGNTIYF
NA	NA	TRBV7-8	TRBJ1-3	TGTGCCAGCATAGGAGGAGGTGGAAACACCATATATTTT	CASIGGGGNTIYF
NA	NA	TRBV9	TRBJ2-2	TGTGCCAGCAGCGTGGCATCCGACAGAAACACCGGGGAGCTGTTTTTT	CASSVASDRNTGELFF
NA	NA	TRBV19	TRBJ1-5	TGTGCCAGTAGTATCAACAGCGCCAGCAATCAGCCCCAGCATTTT	CASSINSASNQPQHF